The rows below give T cell receptor beta chains drawn from one sample of a study of CD8 T cells in Susac syndrome. TCRdb analysed the immunoSEQ multiplex PCR reads with MiXCR anew, one entry per CDR3 protein. In the table there are more than 95,000 distinct CDR3 sequences, about 94% of which are singletons. Input material: CD4+ T cells from PBMCs. These receptors originate from a human donor in good health. CDR3s include the opening cysteine and the closing phenylalanine or tryptophan. Fields, in order: clone size, V gene, J gene, CDR3 protein. Size tells how often a clone was seen (once, few, many) or the class of an expanded clone, and some rows leave it out.

>NA|TRBV11-2|TRBJ2-6
CASSLSAGLSGANVLTF
>NA|TRBV5-1|TRBJ1-5
CASSPDGGRQPQHF
>NA|TRBV12-3/TRBV12-4|TRBJ2-7
CASSSAQEQYF
>NA|TRBV5-1|TRBJ2-1
CASSLGGPIDEQFF
>NA|TRBV27|TRBJ2-7
CASRRSGSYEQYF
>NA|TRBV3-1|TRBJ1-1
CASSQDGATGGTEAFF
>NA|TRBV6-5|TRBJ1-1
CASSRANTEAFF
>NA|TRBV9|TRBJ2-5
CASSVHSLGETQYF
>few|TRBV2|TRBJ1-1
CASRYREGNTEAFF
>NA|TRBV20-1|TRBJ1-1
CSARGGGNTEAFF
>NA|TRBV20-1|TRBJ1-1
CSGKTDMNTEAFF
>once|TRBV28|TRBJ2-1
CASTPSGDLLINEQFF
>NA|TRBV9|TRBJ2-3
CASSVGVESTDTQYF
>NA|TRBV7-2|TRBJ2-3
CASSPRLLDTQYF
>NA|TRBV28|TRBJ2-4
CASTEGAKRGLAKNIQYF
>NA|TRBV20-1|TRBJ2-3
CSAPLSRGPQDTQYF
>once|TRBV5-6|TRBJ1-1
CASSKTTGWTEAFF